One TCR beta chain is described in this entry. The antigen remains undetermined. This sample is drawn from a study of response to subunit inactivated influenza vaccine. Study-level points and caveats: The authors proposed limited new T cell recruitment per seasonal influenza vaccination.

TCRdb recomputed calls from the RT-PCR reads with MiXCR, one row per CDR3 protein. The sample has hundreds of thousands of distinct CDR3 sequences, about a fifth seen once. CDR1 LGHDT and CDR2 YNNKEL come from the germline V gene (reference sequence). The CDR3 has 15 amino acids. V lost 3 bases, J lost 6 bases, and 15 bases lay in between. The chain employs TRBV3-1 and TRBJ2-1; perhaps TRBD1 as D (6 bases). This clonotype originated in a man aged 45-60 years who received an inactivated influenza vaccine. Sequencing was performed on PBMCs from blood, taken around 5 days after vaccination. The CDR3 loop is CASSQGRWGLNEQFF. The CDR3 nucleotides are TGTGCCAGCAGCCAGGGACGGTGGGGGCTCAATGAGCAGTTCTTC.